These 19 T cell receptor beta chains originate from one sample sequenced in a study of Ad26.COV2.S vaccination and SARS-CoV-2 variants. TCRdb's copy holds only in-frame clones and misses some; the assay was immunoSEQ multiplex PCR. The sample holds about 100,000 clones; 80% are singletons and the top ten take 15% to 20%. The sample consisted of peripheral blood, taken after recovery from COVID-19. The receptors originated from a human donor who had recovered from COVID-19.

The chain couples TRBV7-9 to TRBJ2-7; a possible D gene is TRBD1 (5 bases). Germline V CDR1 and CDR2: SEHNR, FQNEAQ (reference sequence). The ends were cut back, 5 bases at V and 3 bases at J, with 14 bases in the middle. The CDR3 sequence is 14 residues long. CDR3 amino acids: CASSPEQEFYEQYF. The CDR3 region has the DNA TGTGCCAGCAGCCCTGAACAGGAATTCTACGAGCAGTACTTC. The variable domain in full, with the rest retrieved from reference TRBV7-9 and TRBJ2-7, is DTGVSQNPRHKITKRGQNVTFRCDPISEHNRLYWYRQTLGQGPEFLTYFQNEAQLEKSRLLSDRFSAERPKGSFSTLEIQRTEQGDSAMYLCASSPEQEFYEQYFGPGTRLTVT.

This clone appeared a few times. V usage is TRBV4-2 and J usage is TRBJ1-4; no definite D call. There are 15 residues in the CDR3. V was shortened by 0 bases and J by 3 bases, with 8 bases between the two germline ends. The germline CDR1 and CDR2 sequences are LGHNA and YNFKEQ. Written as DNA, the CDR3 is TGTGCCAGCAGCCAAGATCTAGGGTCTAATGAAAAACTGTTTTTT. It codes for CASSQDLGSNEKLFF.

J is TRBJ1-5 and V is TRBV10-1, with TRBD1 matching over 7 bases. Per germline, CDR1 WNHNN and CDR2 SYGVQD (reference sequence). The CDR3 contains 14 residues. Germline trimming cut 1 base from V and 6 bases from J; bases unmatched to any gene: 3. CDR3 in amino acids: CASSEYRGGQPQHF. Written as DNA, the CDR3 is TGCGCCAGCAGTGAGTACAGGGGAGGTCAGCCCCAGCATTTT.

This CDR3 reads CASSSLGQVGYEQYF. For the CDR3, the DNA is TGTGCCAGCAGTTCACTAGGACAGGTTGGCTACGAGCAGTACTTC. The chain links TRBV6-1 to TRBJ2-7; 7 bases match TRBD1. Germline V gene data show CDR1 as MNHNS and CDR2 as SASEGT. V was pared by 5 bases and J by 3 bases, with 10 bases of the junction left unmatched. The CDR3 runs 15 residues.

V usage is TRBV2 and J usage is TRBJ1-1, with 8 bases matching TRBD1. CDR3 length: 13 amino acids. Germline V gene data show CDR1 as SNHLY and CDR2 as FYNNEI. J gave up 1 base and V 7 bases, and 2 bases lay outside the gene matches. CDR3 amino acids: CASMGTGNTEAFF. The CDR3 region has the DNA TGTGCCAGCATGGGGACAGGGAACACTGAAGCTTTCTTT.

CDR3 sequence reads: CASSLARTGDEAFF. CDR3 nucleotides: TGTGCCAGCAGCTTAGCACGGACAGGGGACGAAGCTTTCTTT. The V call is TRBV7-2, the J call TRBJ1-1; TRBD1 matches 9 bases. This CDR3 has 14 residues. CDR1 is SGHTA, CDR2 FQGNSA, per germline. The trim removed 0 bases at V and 8 bases at J, leaving 4 bases unmatched.

This clone has more than one count but fewer than ten. This chain connects TRBV6-5 to TRBJ1-2; D ambiguous. V lost 6 bases and J 8 bases, leaving 16 bases between the germline ends. The CDR3 spans 13 residues. The V gene's germline CDR1 is MNHEY and CDR2 SVGAGI. The CDR3 sequence: CASSPGRVLGYTF. The CDR3 bases are TGTGCCAGCAGCCCCGGGAGGGTGTTAGGCTACACCTTC.

There are many counts of this clone. V usage is TRBV5-1 and J usage is TRBJ2-3; D possibly matches TRBD1 or TRBD2 (5 bases each). The germline CDR1 and CDR2 sequences are SGHRS and YFSETQ. The ends were cut back, 7 bases at V and 0 bases at J, with 15 bases in the middle. This CDR3 has 15 amino acids. CDR3 residues: CASSPGTSSTDTQYF. The DNA for the CDR3 is TGCGCCAGCTCGCCGGGGACCTCTAGCACAGATACGCAGTATTTT.

V usage is TRBV5-6 and J usage is TRBJ2-1; perhaps TRBD1 as D (6 bases). CDR3 length equals 15 residues. Germline CDR1 reads SGHDT; CDR2 reads YYEEEE. Deletions cut 1 base from V and 4 bases from J, with 12 bases between. The CDR3, as DNA: TGTGCCAGCAGCTTGTGGAACAGGGATTACAATGAGCAGTTCTTC. It is translated as CASSLWNRDYNEQFF.

V usage is TRBV5-1 and J usage is TRBJ2-5; TRBD1 agrees at 9 bases. Trimming at V came to 4 bases and at J to 5 bases, leaving 9 bases not matched to a gene. The CDR3 spans 15 residues. CDR1 and CDR2 from the germline V gene are SGHRS and YFSETQ. The CDR3, as DNA: TGCGCCAGCAGCGTATACAGGGGGCTGGATGAGACCCAGTACTTC. Its translation: CASSVYRGLDETQYF.

The chain uses TRBV5-1 and TRBJ1-6; 9 bases map to TRBD1. J lost 9 bases, V lost 4 bases, and 8 bases had no gene match. The CDR3 has 15 residues. Germline V lookup: CDR1 SGHRS, CDR2 YFSETQ. The CDR3 DNA follows: TGCGCCAGCAGCGTGGGACAGGGCCCAGGTTCACCCCTCCACTTT. It codes for CASSVGQGPGSPLHF. Full variable domain (missing parts from reference TRBV5-1 and TRBJ1-6): KAGVTQTPRYLIKTRGQQVTLSCSPISGHRSVSWYQQTPGQGLQFLFEYFSETQRNKGNFPGRFSGRQFSNSRSEMNVSTLELGDSALYLCASSVGQGPGSPLHFGNGTRLTVT.

The chain has TRBV5-4 and TRBJ1-6, with TRBD1 matching over 10 bases. CDR1 is SGHNT and CDR2 is YYREEE in the germline V gene (reference sequence). This CDR3 spans 14 amino acids. Losses at the gene ends were 4 bases for V and 6 bases for J; bases not matched to a gene: 1. CDR3 DNA: TGTGCCAGCAGCGGACAGGGGGGTAATTCACCCCTCCACTTT. Its protein product is CASSGQGGNSPLHF.

This clone is a singleton in its sample. The chain uses TRBV4-3 and TRBJ1-2; D is perhaps TRBD1 (5 bases). CDR3 length: 14 amino acids. The V end was cut by 0 bases, the J end by 5 bases, with 10 bases between. The germline V gene has CDR1 LGHNA and CDR2 YSLEER. The CDR3 reads CASSQDAGRYGYTF. CDR3 sequence (DNA): TGCGCCAGCAGCCAAGATGCAGGGAGGTATGGCTACACCTTC.

Notes on this clone: One junction end disagrees with the germline gene, perhaps due to a read error. The CDR3 here is CSAGRQAGVF. CDR3 coding DNA: TGCAGTGCTGGCCGGCAAGCCGGTGTCTTC. J is TRBJ2-1 and V is TRBV20-1; D ambiguous. The CDR3 loop spans 10 amino acids. Germline CDR1 is DFQATT and CDR2 is SNEGSKA (reference sequence).

The chain couples TRBV7-9 to TRBJ2-5; 8 nucleotides match TRBD2. The V gene's germline CDR1 is SEHNR and CDR2 FQNEAQ (reference sequence). The V and J ends lost 2 bases and 0 bases, in that order; junction bases with no gene match: 8. The CDR3 has 17 amino acids. The CDR3 DNA reads TGTGCCAGCAGCTTATGGCCTAGCGGGCTGTACCAAGAGACCCAGTACTTC. Translating it yields CASSLWPSGLYQETQYF.

This chain joins TRBV6-6 and TRBJ1-2; no reliable D call. Per germline, CDR1 MNHNY and CDR2 SVGAGI (reference sequence). V dropped 2 bases and J dropped 4 bases, with 17 bases sitting between them. The CDR3 is 16 amino acids. The CDR3 region has the DNA TGTGCCAGCAGTTACGATATGGGAGGCTATATCTATGGCTACACCTTC. This codes for CASSYDMGGYIYGYTF.

This chain joins TRBV2 and TRBJ1-1, with D possibly matching TRBD1 (6 bases). The V end lost 6 bases, the J end lost 8 bases, and 19 bases lay between the germline ends. The CDR3 sequence is 14 residues long. Germline V gene lookup returns CDR1 SNHLY and CDR2 FYNNEI. CDR3 residues: CASRAQGPSTEAFF. Written as DNA, the CDR3 is TGTGCCAGCAGGGCTCAGGGGCCATCTACGGAAGCTTTCTTT.

This chain links TRBV5-1 with TRBJ2-3, with 9 bases lining up with TRBD2. The CDR3 totals 16 residues. Trimming at V came to 0 bases and at J to 2 bases, leaving 4 bases not matched to a gene. Germline assignment: CDR1 SGHRS and CDR2 YFSETQ. CDR3 DNA: TGCGCCAGCAGCTTGGGCGGGAGGGGAAACACAGATACGCAGTATTTT. Translated, it gives CASSLGGRGNTDTQYF. Combining the CDR3 with reference TRBV5-1 and TRBJ2-3 gives the whole variable domain KAGVTQTPRYLIKTRGQQVTLSCSPISGHRSVSWYQQTPGQGLQFLFEYFSETQRNKGNFPGRFSGRQFSNSRSEMNVSTLELGDSALYLCASSLGGRGNTDTQYFGPGTRLTVL.

This clone was counted between two and nine times. The chain employs TRBV10-2 and TRBJ1-1; D possibly corresponds to TRBD1 (5 bases). The V gene's germline CDR1 is WSHSY and CDR2 SAAADI. Trimming stripped 2 bases from V and 0 bases from J, with 7 bases between. The CDR3 is 14 amino acids. The CDR3: CASSEPGMNTEAFF. The CDR3 DNA follows: TGCGCCAGCAGTGAGCCAGGGATGAACACTGAAGCTTTCTTT.